The count of the clone carrying this T cell receptor beta chain is one. These data are taken from a study of control samples from healthy donors and cancer patients. The CDR3 loop spans 13 amino acids. V lost 6 bases, J lost 1 base, and 9 bases lay in between. Germline V CDR1 and CDR2: LNHDA, SQIVND (reference sequence). Generated by immunoSEQ multiplex PCR, the TCRdb table keeps only in-frame clones and is missing some. The sample records about 190,000 clones, 90% to 95% being singletons. The clonotype was recovered from a man younger than 45 in good health. The material sequenced was blood. The chain has TRBV19 and TRBJ1-1, with D uncertain. The CDR3: CASRGTRNTEAFF. The DNA of the CDR3 is TGTGCCAGTAGGGGTACTAGGAACACTGAAGCTTTCTTT.